These 20 T cell receptor beta chains were all obtained from the same sample, sequenced in a study of blood T cell repertoires in COVID-19. The assay was immunoSEQ multiplex PCR, and TCRdb's table has in-frame clones only and misses some. The sample consists of 260,000 or so clones, about nine tenths of them appearing once. Sample: PBMCs or T cells enriched from blood (not recorded which). The origin of the receptors is a man aged 18 to 30 who had recovered from COVID-19.

A single count supports this clone. The chain employs TRBV6-5 and TRBJ2-4; D gene unclear. Germline V gives CDR1 MNHEY, CDR2 SVGAGI. The germline V and J ends were trimmed by 5 bases and 4 bases, with 9 bases remaining between them. The CDR3 extends over 13 amino acids. The DNA for the CDR3 is TGTGCCAGCAGTCCGCCAGATAAAAACATTCAGTACTTC. Translation gives CASSPPDKNIQYF.

The chain couples TRBV28 to TRBJ1-1; 9 nucleotides agree with TRBD1. This CDR3 spans 16 amino acids. CDR1 and CDR2 from the germline V gene are MDHEN and SYDVKM. V dropped 5 bases and J dropped 4; count of bases not matched to a gene: 11. In DNA form, the CDR3 reads TGTGCCAGCAGTCCGGACAGGGGACACCGACCCACTGAAGCTTTCTTT. This encodes CASSPDRGHRPTEAFF.

The V gene is TRBV27, the J gene TRBJ1-1, with 8 bases identical to TRBD1. This CDR3 has 15 amino acids. Trimming removed 1 base from V and 3 bases from J; junction bases left unmatched: 4. Germline lookup yields CDR1 MNHEY and CDR2 SMNVEV (reference sequence). The CDR3 loop is CASSLYKTGDTEAFF. CDR3 sequence (DNA): TGTGCCAGCAGTTTATACAAGACAGGGGACACTGAAGCTTTCTTT.

This sequence joins TRBV6-5 and TRBJ2-5; possibly TRBD2 for D (6 bases). Trimming pared 0 bases from V and 4 bases from J, leaving 12 bases between. CDR1 and CDR2 (germline): MNHEY, SVGAGI. There are 15 residues in the CDR3. CDR3 in amino acids: CASSYSSSVRETQYF. CDR3 bases: TGTGCCAGCAGTTACTCGTCTAGCGTCCGAGAGACCCAGTACTTC.

This clone occurred once. The gene calls are TRBV19 and TRBJ1-1, with TRBD1 as a possible D gene (5 bases). V was trimmed by 7 bases and J by 4 bases, leaving 16 bases between them. CDR3 length equals 14 residues. CDR1 is LNHDA and CDR2 is SQIVND in the germline V gene (reference sequence). The CDR3 protein is CASTQREGRTEAFF. Here the CDR3 DNA reads TGTGCCAGTACCCAGAGGGAGGGGCGCACTGAAGCTTTCTTT. The variable domain in full, completed from reference TRBV19 and TRBJ1-1, reads DGGITQSPKYLFRKEGQNVTLSCEQNLNHDAMYWYRQDPGQGLRLIYYSQIVNDFQKGDIAEGYSVSREKKESFPLTVTSAQKNPTAFYLCASTQREGRTEAFFGQGTRLTVV.

The gene calls are TRBV28 and TRBJ1-5, with 9 bases matching TRBD1. Per the germline V gene, CDR1 is MDHEN and CDR2 is SYDVKM. V lost 4 bases, J lost 0 bases, and 4 bases stayed unmatched. CDR3 length: 16 residues. The CDR3 reads CASSSRQGVSNQPQHF. CDR3 DNA sequence: TGTGCCAGCAGTTCAAGACAGGGGGTTAGCAATCAGCCCCAGCATTTT.

The count of this clone is one. The chain carries TRBV9 and TRBJ2-5; TRBD2 matches at 9 bases. There are 15 residues in the CDR3. Per the germline V gene, CDR1 is SGDLS and CDR2 is YYNGEE. After removal of 3 bases from V and 5 bases from J, the junction contained 8 bases not matched to a gene. The DNA for the CDR3 is TGTGCCAGCAGCGCGAGTGCGGGAGGGCCGGAGACCCAGTACTTC. The encoded protein is CASSASAGGPETQYF.

The chain uses TRBV11-2 and TRBJ2-5; the D gene is possibly TRBD2 (6 bases). V lost 3 bases to trimming and J lost 7 bases, with 12 bases between them. The CDR3 consists of 13 residues. Germline loops: CDR1 SGHAT, CDR2 FQNNGV. The CDR3 sequence is CASSFTGSGTQYF. DNA of the CDR3: TGTGCCAGCAGCTTCACCGGGAGCGGGACCCAGTACTTC.

The rearrangement links TRBV3-1 (or the pseudogene TRBV3-2) to TRBJ2-3; D gene ambiguous. Germline CDR1 LGHDT, CDR2 YNNKEL (reference sequence). The CDR3 is 16 residues long. Between the trimmed V and J ends, which lost 3 bases and 2 bases, there was a span of 15 bases. The CDR3 DNA sequence: TGTGCCAGCAGCCATCGGGTAGACTCCTACACAGATACGCAGTATTTT. This translates into CASSHRVDSYTDTQYF.

The chain joins TRBV28 to TRBJ1-2; a weak D match, TRBD1 (6 bases). Germline V gene data show CDR1 as MDHEN and CDR2 as SYDVKM. The germline V and J ends were trimmed by 4 bases and 4 bases, with 13 bases remaining between them. The CDR3 length is 14 residues. DNA of the CDR3: TGTGCCAGCAGTTCCGCTCAGGGGCTCTATGGCTACACCTTC. Translated: CASSSAQGLYGYTF.

The CDR3 DNA reads TGTGCCAGTAGCAATGGACGAGGACTCAGCAATCAGCCCCAGCATTTT. The encoded protein is CASSNGRGLSNQPQHF. The chain links TRBV19 to TRBJ1-5; D gene uncertain. The CDR3 is 16 residues long. Trimming shortened V by 6 bases and J by 1 base, and 16 bases separated the two germline ends. Germline CDR1 and CDR2: LNHDA and SQIVND (reference sequence).

CDR3 sequence reads: CASTVFAEAFF. The CDR3 nucleotides are TGTGCCAGTACGGTTTTTGCTGAAGCTTTCTTT. The chain combines TRBV19 with TRBJ1-1; D gene unclear. CDR3 length: 11 amino acids. From germline, CDR1 is LNHDA and CDR2 SQIVND (reference sequence). V gave up 7 bases and J gave up 6 bases, with 9 bases separating them.

This clone was seen only a few times. V usage is TRBV30 and J usage is TRBJ2-1; 11 bases agree with TRBD2. V trimming: 6 bases; J trimming: 3 bases; junction bases outside the gene matches: 7. The CDR3 is made up of 15 amino acids. Germline CDR1 is GTSNPN and CDR2 is SVGIG (reference sequence). The CDR3: CACPLLAGDYNEQFF. The DNA of the CDR3 is TGTGCCTGCCCCCTACTAGCGGGAGACTACAATGAGCAGTTCTTC.

The chain has TRBV5-1 and TRBJ1-3; a possible D gene is TRBD1 (5 bases). The CDR3 consists of 17 residues. Looked up from germline, CDR1 is SGHRS and CDR2 is YFSETQ. Deletions cut 1 base from V and 0 bases from J, with 14 bases between. The CDR3 DNA reads as TGCGCCAGCAGCTTGAGCATCGGGGGGAGCTCTGGAAACACCATATATTTT. Translating it yields CASSLSIGGSSGNTIYF.

This clone was seen more than once but under ten times. This chain links TRBV6-2 or TRBV6-3 with TRBJ1-1; TRBD1 might be the D (5 bases). Germline lookup yields CDR1 MNHEY and CDR2 SVGEGT. The CDR3 runs to 14 residues. V shed 1 base and J shed 5 bases, with 11 bases lying between them. The CDR3 bases are TGTGCCAGCAGTTACTGGGGGGGAGGGACTGAAGCTTTCTTT. Translation: CASSYWGGGTEAFF.

For the CDR3, the DNA is TGTGCCAGCAGCCCGGGGACTAGGGGAGATACGCAGTATTTT. It specifies CASSPGTRGDTQYF. V gene TRBV3-1 (or the pseudogene TRBV3-2) combines with J gene TRBJ2-3; TRBD2 matches 8 bases. This CDR3 contains 14 residues. In germline, CDR1 is LGHDT, CDR2 YNNKEL (reference sequence). The V segment lost 4 bases and the J segment 5 bases; nucleotides outside the gene matches: 5.

The rearrangement joins TRBV15 to TRBJ1-2, with TRBD1 matching 11 bases. The V segment lost 4 bases and the J segment 14 bases; nucleotides outside the gene matches: 12. Germline loops: CDR1 LNHNV, CDR2 YYDKDF (reference sequence). There are 14 residues in the CDR3. CDR3 residues: CATSKSGTGGSGTF. CDR3 in DNA: TGTGCCACCAGCAAGTCCGGGACAGGGGGGAGCGGGACCTTC.

The chain carries TRBV7-6 and TRBJ1-6; 7 bases fit TRBD1. With V trimmed by 2 bases and J by 8 bases, 3 bases remained unmatched. The CDR3 totals 14 residues. CDR1 SGHVS and CDR2 FNYEAQ come from the germline V gene. The CDR3 loop reads CASSLRQGDSPLHF. In DNA form, the CDR3 reads TGTGCCAGCAGCTTAAGGCAGGGGGATTCACCCCTCCACTTT. Combining the CDR3 with reference TRBV7-6 and TRBJ1-6 gives the whole variable domain GAGVSQSPRYKVTKRGQDVALRCDPISGHVSLYWYRQALGQGPEFLTYFNYEAQQDKSGLPNDRFSAERPEGSISTLTIQRTEQRDSAMYRCASSLRQGDSPLHFGNGTRLTVT.

This clone appeared once. The V gene is TRBV19, the J gene TRBJ2-3; 7 nucleotides line up with TRBD1. This CDR3 contains 14 residues. J was trimmed by 3 bases and V by 7 bases; bases with no gene match: 7. The germline CDR1 and CDR2 sequences are LNHDA and SQIVND (reference sequence). CDR3 bases: TGTGCCAGTAAACGTGCGGACAGGACAGATACGCAGTATTTT. Its protein is CASKRADRTDTQYF. Full variable domain (outside the CDR3, taken from reference TRBV19 and TRBJ2-3): DGGITQSPKYLFRKEGQNVTLSCEQNLNHDAMYWYRQDPGQGLRLIYYSQIVNDFQKGDIAEGYSVSREKKESFPLTVTSAQKNPTAFYLCASKRADRTDTQYFGPGTRLTVL.

The chain links TRBV4-1 to TRBJ2-6; tentative D call: TRBD2 (6 bases). The CDR3 covers 17 residues. Between the trimmed V and J ends, which lost 6 bases and 0 bases, there was a span of 15 bases. CDR1 is MGHRA, CDR2 YSYEKL, per germline. CDR3 protein: CASRTSKEGSGANVLTF. The CDR3, as DNA: TGCGCCAGCAGAACATCAAAGGAGGGCTCTGGGGCCAACGTCCTGACTTTC.